The present entry profiles one TCR beta chain with its context. CDR1 ENHRY and CDR2 SYGVKD come from the germline V gene. The ends were cut back, 0 bases at V and 0 bases at J, with 14 bases in the middle. The CDR3 contains 17 residues. The assay, immunoSEQ v3.0, was run at survey level. The repertoire was sequenced with immunoSEQ multiplex PCR; TCRdb's copy has only in-frame clones and lacks some. Of under 20,000 clones detected, roughly 80% appear once; the ten largest clones hold 10% to 12%. This sample was taken from a study of long-term antiretroviral therapy in people with HIV. This chain joins TRBV10-3 and TRBJ1-2; D gene uncertain. The sequence was collected from a woman aged 40 to 50 with HIV. This material consisted of unsorted PBMCs, taken 2.3 years after starting antiretroviral therapy. The CDR3: CAISESRVSLANYGYTF. CDR3 sequence (DNA): TGTGCCATCAGTGAGTCAAGGGTTTCACTAGCTAACTATGGCTACACCTTC.